Below are 21 T cell receptor beta chains sequenced from a single sample in a study of blood T cells in healthy people across ages. Next came a second PCR, run for roughly 6 to 11 cycles, which used a sample-barcoded 5' primer along with a J-beta primer mix. TCRdb re-called the 5' RACE reads with MiXCR, one entry per CDR3 protein. This sample has 1.5 million to 1.9 million distinct CDR3 sequences, with about 42% found just once. The sample was blood. Receptors originate from a young woman in good health.

V usage is TRBV28 and J usage is TRBJ2-7; weak D call: TRBD1 (5 bases). V lost 2 bases to trimming and J lost 7 bases, with 15 bases between them. From germline, CDR1 is MDHEN and CDR2 SYDVKM. The CDR3 totals 14 residues. The CDR3 loop is CASSLHADNNEQYF. The CDR3 region has the DNA TGTGCCAGCAGTTTACACGCGGACAACAATGAGCAGTACTTC.

This clonotype was seen more than once but under ten times. V is TRBV6-5 and J is TRBJ1-5; weak D call: TRBD1 (5 bases). V was shortened by 5 bases and J by 5 bases, with 19 bases between the two germline ends. In germline, CDR1 is MNHEY, CDR2 SVGAGI. The CDR3 covers 16 residues. CDR3 residues: CASSSLLGGVDQPQHF. CDR3 bases: TGTGCCAGCAGTAGCCTCCTCGGGGGGGTCGATCAGCCCCAGCATTTT.

The table lists this clonotype with a few counts. This sequence joins TRBV9 and TRBJ2-3; 7 bases agree with TRBD1. The CDR3 has 19 residues. V shed 2 bases, J shed 1 base, and the junction held 16 bases outside the gene matches. Per the germline V gene, CDR1 is SGDLS and CDR2 is YYNGEE. The CDR3 sequence: CASSVRAPQQGNRTDTQYF. Written as DNA, the CDR3 is TGTGCCAGCAGCGTCAGGGCTCCTCAACAGGGGAACCGCACAGATACGCAGTATTTT.

DNA for the CDR3: TGTGCCACAAGCGGTGGTAGACGAGCGGTATACAATGAGCAGTACTTC. Protein: CATSGGRRAVYNEQYF. The chain has TRBV24-1 and TRBJ2-5; tentatively, D is TRBD2 (5 bases). CDR3 length: 16 amino acids. V shed 10 bases and J shed 11 bases, with 31 bases lying between them. Germline V CDR1 and CDR2: KGHDR, SFDVKD.

The rearrangement uses TRBV10-3 and TRBJ1-4; 8 bases are a match to TRBD1. The V and J ends lost 1 base and 11 bases, in that order; junction bases with no gene match: 6. Germline assignment: CDR1 ENHRY and CDR2 SYGVKD. The CDR3 has 14 residues. CDR3 DNA: TGTGCCATCAGTGAGTACAGGGGGTCGGAGAAACTGTTTTTT. It codes for CAISEYRGSEKLFF.

This clonotype came up a few times. The chain uses TRBV12-3 or TRBV12-4 and TRBJ1-2, with 8 bases that match TRBD1. The V gene end was trimmed by 8 bases and the J gene end by 8 bases; junction bases not matched to a gene: 4. The CDR3 sequence is 11 residues long. The CDR3 reads CASGQGTGYTF. The CDR3 DNA reads as TGTGCCAGCGGACAGGGAACAGGCTACACCTTC.

A note on this clonotype: The missing conserved phenylalanine or tryptophan at the end of this CDR3 makes a read error likely. This chain links TRBV4-1 with TRBJ1-2, with unresolved D. This CDR3 contains 16 residues. CDR1 and CDR2 (germline): MGHRA, YSYEKL. Between the trimmed V and J ends, which lost 0 bases and 4 bases, there was a span of 15 bases. In DNA, the CDR3 is TGCGCCAGCAGCCAAGATCTTGCGAGGTCATCCTATGGCTACACCATC. Translating it yields CASSQDLARSSYGYTI.

The V and J genes are TRBV12-3 or TRBV12-4 and TRBJ1-2; 8 nucleotides align to TRBD1. V lost 5 bases and J lost 8; bases outside the gene matches: 7. CDR3 length: 13 residues. The CDR3, as DNA: TGTGCCAGCAGTCTCGACAGGGGAATCGGCTACACCTTC. The encoded protein is CASSLDRGIGYTF.

The chain couples TRBV4-2 to TRBJ1-5; 9 positions agree with TRBD1. The V gene's germline CDR1 is LGHNA and CDR2 YNFKEQ. The CDR3 is 15 amino acids. V dropped 0 bases and J dropped 6; count of bases not matched to a gene: 3. The CDR3 sequence is CASSQEGQGIQPQHF. CDR3 sequence (DNA): TGTGCCAGCAGCCAAGAAGGACAGGGGATTCAGCCCCAGCATTTT.

The chain carries TRBV4-1 and TRBJ1-2; perhaps TRBD1 as D (6 bases). Trimming cost V 0 bases and J 7 bases, with 24 bases left between them. The V gene's germline CDR1 is MGHRA and CDR2 YSYEKL. The CDR3 runs to 18 residues. This chain's CDR3 is CASSQDLAGARSFGGYTF. As DNA, the CDR3 is TGCGCCAGCAGCCAAGATCTCGCAGGGGCGCGGAGTTTCGGTGGCTACACCTTC.

This rearrangement joins TRBV7-9 to TRBJ2-7; a weak D match, TRBD2 (6 bases). Germline-derived CDR1 and CDR2 are SEHNR and FQNEAQ (reference sequence). This CDR3 has 17 residues. Trimming cost V 5 bases and J 0 bases, with 20 bases left between them. The CDR3: CASSRNYGRGRSYEQYF. The CDR3 region has the DNA TGTGCCAGCAGCCGAAACTATGGGCGGGGCCGCTCCTACGAGCAGTACTTC. Looking up the rest from reference TRBV7-9 and TRBJ2-7 gives the full variable domain: DTGVSQNPRHKITKRGQNVTFRCDPISEHNRLYWYRQTLGQGPEFLTYFQNEAQLEKSRLLSDRFSAERPKGSFSTLEIQRTEQGDSAMYLCASSRNYGRGRSYEQYFGPGTRLTVT.

The chain employs TRBV6-6 and TRBJ2-7; D is perhaps TRBD2 (7 bases). The CDR3 covers 15 residues. The germline V and J ends were trimmed by 3 bases and 3 bases, with 15 bases remaining between them. Germline V gives CDR1 MNHNY, CDR2 SVGAGI (reference sequence). CDR3 sequence (DNA): TGTGCCAGCAGTTATGAGGCGGGGGCTCGCTACGAGCAGTACTTC. Translated, it gives CASSYEAGARYEQYF.

This sequence joins TRBV11-2 and TRBJ2-3; 10 positions match TRBD2. Germline CDR1 and CDR2: SGHAT and FQNNGV. Unmatched junction bases numbered 17, after V lost 6 bases and J lost 5 bases. The CDR3 covers 18 residues. The CDR3 DNA sequence: TGTGCCAGCAGTCCCGCCGGCAGGACTAGCGGTGTGGTAGATACGCAGTATTTT. Its translation: CASSPAGRTSGVVDTQYF.

The J gene is TRBJ2-2, the V gene TRBV27, with 8 positions matching TRBD1. V trimming: 5 bases; J trimming: 7 bases; junction bases outside the gene matches: 6. This CDR3 region has 14 residues. Germline V gene sequence: CDR1 MNHEY, CDR2 SMNVEV (reference sequence). CDR3 amino acids: CASSDGDRIGELFF. CDR3 bases: TGTGCCAGCAGTGACGGGGACAGGATCGGGGAGCTGTTTTTT.

The chain recombines TRBV9 with TRBJ2-1; the D is unclear. The CDR3 has 16 amino acids. V was clipped by 3 bases and J by 0 bases, with 13 bases between them. From germline, CDR1 is SGDLS and CDR2 YYNGEE. CDR3 in DNA: TGTGCCAGCAGCGCGGCCTTATACCCCTCCTACAATGAGCAGTTCTTC. It yields the protein CASSAALYPSYNEQFF.

The J gene is TRBJ2-1, the V gene TRBV6-2 or TRBV6-3, with D perhaps assigned TRBD1 or TRBD2 (5 bases each). CDR3 length equals 15 residues. Germline values: CDR1 MNHEY, CDR2 SVGEGT. V was trimmed by 0 bases and J by 6 bases, leaving 12 bases between them. CDR3 bases: TGTGCCAGCAGTTACTCGAGGGCAGGGAGCAATGAGCAGTTCTTC. Its protein is CASSYSRAGSNEQFF.

This chain connects TRBV5-1 to TRBJ2-3; D is perhaps TRBD1 (6 bases). V shed 0 bases and J shed 2 bases, with 13 bases lying between them. This CDR3 comprises 16 residues. Germline lookup yields CDR1 SGHRS and CDR2 YFSETQ. The CDR3: CASSLGRDKYTDTQYF. In DNA, the CDR3 is TGCGCCAGCAGCTTGGGTCGGGACAAATACACAGATACGCAGTATTTT. Full variable domain (remainder filled in from reference TRBV5-1 and TRBJ2-3): KAGVTQTPRYLIKTRGQQVTLSCSPISGHRSVSWYQQTPGQGLQFLFEYFSETQRNKGNFPGRFSGRQFSNSRSEMNVSTLELGDSALYLCASSLGRDKYTDTQYFGPGTRLTVL.

As concerns this clonotype: This could be a read error, since a much larger clone is one nucleotide away. The rearrangement uses TRBV29-1 and TRBJ2-7; TRBD1 matches at 11 bases. The CDR3 is 12 amino acids. Germline V gene sequence: CDR1 SQVTM, CDR2 ANQGSEA. V gave up 2 bases and J gave up 11 bases; unmatched junction bases: 5. The CDR3, as DNA: TGCAGCGTTGAATCCGGACAGGGGGCGAAGTACTTC. It yields the protein CSVESGQGAKYF.

This clonotype was seen ten or more times. The rearrangement uses TRBV6-1 and TRBJ2-1; the match to TRBD2 covers 12 bases. Germline CDR1 reads MNHNS; CDR2 reads SASEGT. CDR3 length: 16 amino acids. V lost 6 bases to trimming and J lost 0 bases; unmatched junction nucleotides: 3. The CDR3 DNA follows: TGTGCCAGCAGACTAGCGGGGGGCAGCTCCTACAATGAGCAGTTCTTC. Residues: CASRLAGGSSYNEQFF.

This sequence joins TRBV12-3 or TRBV12-4 and TRBJ1-1; a weak D match, TRBD1 (6 bases). Trimming left V 6 bases short and J 6 bases short, with 20 bases between. The CDR3 runs 15 residues. The CDR3, as DNA: TGTGCCAGCAGCCCCCCCAACAGGGTCCCGGCTGAAGCTTTCTTT. This encodes CASSPPNRVPAEAFF.

This clonotype has just a few counts. Written as DNA, the CDR3 is TGTGCCAGCAGCTTAGTGCGACTAGCGGGAGAAGATACGCAGTATTTT. It translates to CASSLVRLAGEDTQYF. The V and J genes are TRBV7-6 and TRBJ2-3, with 12 bases identical to TRBD2. The germline gives CDR1 SGHVS, CDR2 FNYEAQ. V was clipped by 1 base and J by 5 bases; unmatched bases: 4. The length of the CDR3 is 16 residues.